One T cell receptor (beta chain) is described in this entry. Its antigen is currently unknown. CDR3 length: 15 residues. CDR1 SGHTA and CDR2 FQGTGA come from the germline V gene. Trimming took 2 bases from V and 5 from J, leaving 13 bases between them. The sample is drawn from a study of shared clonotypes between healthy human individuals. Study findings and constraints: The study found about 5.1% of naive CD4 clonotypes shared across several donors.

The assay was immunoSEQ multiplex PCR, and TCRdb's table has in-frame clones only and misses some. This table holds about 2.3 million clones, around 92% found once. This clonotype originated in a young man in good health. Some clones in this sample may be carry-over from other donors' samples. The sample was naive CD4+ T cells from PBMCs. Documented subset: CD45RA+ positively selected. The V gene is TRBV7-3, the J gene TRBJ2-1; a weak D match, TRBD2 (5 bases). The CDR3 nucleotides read TGTGCCAGCAGCTTACTAGCCACCACCAACAATGAGCAGTTCTTC. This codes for CASSLLATTNNEQFF.